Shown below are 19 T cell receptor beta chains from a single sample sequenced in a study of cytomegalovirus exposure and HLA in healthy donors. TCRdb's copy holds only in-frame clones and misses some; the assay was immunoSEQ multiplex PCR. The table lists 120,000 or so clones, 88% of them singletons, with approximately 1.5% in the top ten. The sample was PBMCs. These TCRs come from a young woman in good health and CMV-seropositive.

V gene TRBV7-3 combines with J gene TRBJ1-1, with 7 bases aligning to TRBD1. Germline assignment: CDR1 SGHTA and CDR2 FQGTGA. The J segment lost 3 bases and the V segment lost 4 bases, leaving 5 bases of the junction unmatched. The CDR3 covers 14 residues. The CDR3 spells CASSSTGWDTEAFF. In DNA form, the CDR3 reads TGTGCCAGCAGCTCGACAGGGTGGGACACTGAAGCTTTCTTT. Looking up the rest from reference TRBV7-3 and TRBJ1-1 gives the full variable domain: GAGVSQTPSNKVTEKGKYVELRCDPISGHTALYWYRQSLGQGPEFLIYFQGTGAADDSGLPNDRFFAVRPEGSVSTLKIQRTERGDSAVYLCASSSTGWDTEAFFGQGTRLTVV.

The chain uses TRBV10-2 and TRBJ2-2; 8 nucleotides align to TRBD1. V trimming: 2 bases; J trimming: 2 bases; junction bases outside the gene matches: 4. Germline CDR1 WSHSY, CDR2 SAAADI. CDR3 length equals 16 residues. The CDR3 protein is CASSETGGANTGELFF. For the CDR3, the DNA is TGCGCCAGCAGTGAGACAGGGGGAGCTAACACCGGGGAGCTGTTTTTT.

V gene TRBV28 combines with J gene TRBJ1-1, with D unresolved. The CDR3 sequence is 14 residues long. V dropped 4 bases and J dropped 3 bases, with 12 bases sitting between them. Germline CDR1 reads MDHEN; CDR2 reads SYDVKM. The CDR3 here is CASSSPGTYTEAFF. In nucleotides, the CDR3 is TGTGCCAGCAGTTCCCCGGGAACATACACTGAAGCTTTCTTT. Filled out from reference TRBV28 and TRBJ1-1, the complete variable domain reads DVKVTQSSRYLVKRTGEKVFLECVQDMDHENMFWYRQDPGLGLRLIYFSYDVKMKEKGDIPEGYSVSREKKERFSLILESASTNQTSMYLCASSSPGTYTEAFFGQGTRLTVV.

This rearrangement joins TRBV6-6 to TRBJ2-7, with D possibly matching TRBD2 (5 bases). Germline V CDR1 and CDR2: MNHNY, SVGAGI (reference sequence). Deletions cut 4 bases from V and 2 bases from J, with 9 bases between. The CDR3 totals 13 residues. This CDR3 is CASSSDGAYEQYF. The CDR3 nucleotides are TGTGCCAGCAGTTCCGACGGGGCCTACGAGCAGTACTTC.

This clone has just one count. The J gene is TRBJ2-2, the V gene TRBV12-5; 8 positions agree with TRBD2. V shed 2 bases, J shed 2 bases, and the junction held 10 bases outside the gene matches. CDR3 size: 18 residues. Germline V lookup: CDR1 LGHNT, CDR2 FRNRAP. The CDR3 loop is CASGLWGKTSANTGELFF. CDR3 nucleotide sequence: TGTGCTAGTGGTTTGTGGGGGAAGACTAGCGCAAACACCGGGGAGCTGTTTTTT.

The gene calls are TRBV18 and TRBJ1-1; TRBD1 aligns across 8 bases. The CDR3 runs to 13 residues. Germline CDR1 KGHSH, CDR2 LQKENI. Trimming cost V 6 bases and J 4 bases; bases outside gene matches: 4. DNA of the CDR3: TGTGCCAGCTCTCGGGACAGGACCACTGAAGCTTTCTTT. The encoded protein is CASSRDRTTEAFF.

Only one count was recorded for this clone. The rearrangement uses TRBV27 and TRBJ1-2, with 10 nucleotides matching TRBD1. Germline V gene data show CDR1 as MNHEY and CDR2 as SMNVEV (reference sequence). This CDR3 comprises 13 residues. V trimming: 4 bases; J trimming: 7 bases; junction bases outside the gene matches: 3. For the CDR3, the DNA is TGTGCCAGCAGTTCCGGGACAGGGGTTGGCTACACCTTC. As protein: CASSSGTGVGYTF.

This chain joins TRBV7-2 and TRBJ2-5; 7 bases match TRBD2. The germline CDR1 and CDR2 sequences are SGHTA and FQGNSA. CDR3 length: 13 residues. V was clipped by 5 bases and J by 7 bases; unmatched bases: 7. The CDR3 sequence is CASSPGRAGTQYF. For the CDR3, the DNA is TGTGCCAGCAGCCCGGGGAGGGCAGGGACCCAGTACTTC.

The CDR3 sequence: CASSPAPGQRGYGYTF. CDR3 coding DNA: TGTGCCAGTAGTCCTGCCCCGGGGCAAAGGGGGTATGGCTACACCTTC. This sequence joins TRBV19 and TRBJ1-2, with D perhaps TRBD1 (6 bases). The germline gives CDR1 LNHDA, CDR2 SQIVND (reference sequence). The CDR3 contains 16 residues. Trimming shortened V by 5 bases and J by 5 bases, and 21 bases separated the two germline ends.

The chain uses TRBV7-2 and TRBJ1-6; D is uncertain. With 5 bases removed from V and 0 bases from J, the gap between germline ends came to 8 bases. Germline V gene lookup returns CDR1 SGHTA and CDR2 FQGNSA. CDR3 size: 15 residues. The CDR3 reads CASSIQSSYNSPLHF. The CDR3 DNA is TGTGCCAGCAGCATACAAAGCTCCTATAATTCACCCCTCCACTTT.

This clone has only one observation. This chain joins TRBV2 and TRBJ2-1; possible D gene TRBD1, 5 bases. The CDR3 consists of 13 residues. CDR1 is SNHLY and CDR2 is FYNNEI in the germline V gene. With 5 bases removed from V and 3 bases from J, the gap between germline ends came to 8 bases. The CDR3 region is CASSPGHYNEQFF. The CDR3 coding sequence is TGTGCCAGCAGTCCAGGACACTACAATGAGCAGTTCTTC.

CDR3 residues: CASSERAGKENSPLHF. The CDR3 DNA sequence: TGTGCCAGCAGTGAAAGGGCAGGGAAGGAAAATTCACCCCTCCACTTT. The genes are TRBV6-1 and TRBJ1-6; maybe TRBD1 (5 bases). The V end was cut by 2 bases, the J end by 7 bases, with 15 bases between. The CDR3 runs to 16 residues. Per the germline V gene, CDR1 is MNHNS and CDR2 is SASEGT.

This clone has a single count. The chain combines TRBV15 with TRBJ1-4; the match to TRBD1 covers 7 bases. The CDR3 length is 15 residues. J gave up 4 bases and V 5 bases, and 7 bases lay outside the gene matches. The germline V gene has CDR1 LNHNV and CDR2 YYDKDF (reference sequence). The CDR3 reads CATSGGTAFNEKLFF. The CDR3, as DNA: TGTGCCACCAGCGGTGGGACAGCTTTTAATGAAAAACTGTTTTTT.

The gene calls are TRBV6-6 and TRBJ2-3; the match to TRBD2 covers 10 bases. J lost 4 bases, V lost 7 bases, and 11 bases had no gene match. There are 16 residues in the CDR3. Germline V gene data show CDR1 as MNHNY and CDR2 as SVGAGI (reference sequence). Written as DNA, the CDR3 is TGTGCCAGCAAAACCTTAGCGGGGGGATCTCCAGATACGCAGTATTTT. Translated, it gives CASKTLAGGSPDTQYF.

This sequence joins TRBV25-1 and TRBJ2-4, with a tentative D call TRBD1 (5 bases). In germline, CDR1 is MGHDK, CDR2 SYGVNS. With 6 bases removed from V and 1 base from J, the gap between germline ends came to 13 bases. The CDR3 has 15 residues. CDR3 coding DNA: TGTGCCAGCAGGCCTGGGGCTTCGGCCAAAAACATTCAGTACTTC. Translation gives CASRPGASAKNIQYF.

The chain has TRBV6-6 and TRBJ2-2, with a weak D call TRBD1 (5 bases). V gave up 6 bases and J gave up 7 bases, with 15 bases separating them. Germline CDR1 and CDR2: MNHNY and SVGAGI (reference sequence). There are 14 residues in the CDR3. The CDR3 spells CASRSRQGHGELFF. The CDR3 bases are TGTGCCAGCAGGTCAAGACAAGGACACGGGGAGCTGTTTTTT.

CDR3 nucleotide sequence: TGTGCCACCGGGACAGGGGGCGCAGAGACCCAGTACTTC. Protein product: CATGTGGAETQYF. The V call is TRBV10-3, the J call TRBJ2-5; 12 nucleotides align to TRBD1. This CDR3 contains 13 residues. Trimming removed 10 bases from V and 4 bases from J; junction bases left unmatched: 4. CDR1 and CDR2 from the germline V gene are ENHRY and SYGVKD.

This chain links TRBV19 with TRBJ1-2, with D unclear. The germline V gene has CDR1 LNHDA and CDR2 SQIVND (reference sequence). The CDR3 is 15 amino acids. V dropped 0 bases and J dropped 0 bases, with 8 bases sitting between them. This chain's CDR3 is CASSIDPGANYGYTF. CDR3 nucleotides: TGTGCCAGTAGTATAGACCCCGGGGCTAACTATGGCTACACCTTC.

CDR3 in amino acids: CASSEVWGGGYGYTF. CDR3 in DNA: TGTGCCAGCAGTGAAGTCTGGGGGGGCGGGTATGGCTACACCTTC. J is TRBJ1-2 and V is TRBV6-1; D might be TRBD1 (6 bases). Per germline, CDR1 MNHNS and CDR2 SASEGT. V lost 1 base to trimming and J lost 5 bases, with 14 bases between them. The CDR3 totals 15 residues.